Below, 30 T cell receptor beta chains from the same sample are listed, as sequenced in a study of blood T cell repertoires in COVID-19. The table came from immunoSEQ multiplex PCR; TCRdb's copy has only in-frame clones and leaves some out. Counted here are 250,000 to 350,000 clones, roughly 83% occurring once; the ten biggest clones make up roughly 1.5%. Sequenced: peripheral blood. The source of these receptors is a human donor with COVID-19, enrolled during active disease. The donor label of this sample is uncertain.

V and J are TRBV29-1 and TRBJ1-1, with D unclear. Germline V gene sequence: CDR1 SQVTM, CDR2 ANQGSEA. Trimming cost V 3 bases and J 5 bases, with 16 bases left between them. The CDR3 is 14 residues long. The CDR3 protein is CSVEFPGGGTEAFF. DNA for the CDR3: TGCAGCGTTGAGTTTCCGGGAGGAGGGACTGAAGCTTTCTTT.

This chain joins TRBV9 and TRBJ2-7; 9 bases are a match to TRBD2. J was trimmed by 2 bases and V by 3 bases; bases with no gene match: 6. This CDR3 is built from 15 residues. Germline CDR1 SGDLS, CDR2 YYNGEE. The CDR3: CASSAAGTSPYEQYF. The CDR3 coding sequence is TGTGCCAGCAGCGCCGCCGGGACTAGCCCCTACGAGCAGTACTTC.

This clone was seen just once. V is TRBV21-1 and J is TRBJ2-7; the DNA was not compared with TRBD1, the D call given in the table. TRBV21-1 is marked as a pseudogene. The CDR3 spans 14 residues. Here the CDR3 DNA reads TGTGCCAGCAGCATACAGGGGGCGCTGGGCGAGCAGTACTTC. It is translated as CASSIQGALGEQYF.

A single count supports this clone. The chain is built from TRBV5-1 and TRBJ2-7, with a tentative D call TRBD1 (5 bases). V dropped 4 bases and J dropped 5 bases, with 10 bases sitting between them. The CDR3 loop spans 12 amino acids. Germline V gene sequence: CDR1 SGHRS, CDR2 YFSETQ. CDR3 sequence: CASSQGRDEQYF. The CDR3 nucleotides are TGCGCCAGCAGCCAGGGTCGGGACGAGCAGTACTTC.

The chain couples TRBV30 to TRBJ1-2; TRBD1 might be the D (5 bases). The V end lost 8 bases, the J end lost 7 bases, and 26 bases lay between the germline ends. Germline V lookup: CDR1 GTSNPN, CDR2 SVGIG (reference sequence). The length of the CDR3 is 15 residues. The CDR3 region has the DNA TGTGCCCTGGCCCAAATGACAGCTGCCAAGTCTGGCTACACCTTC. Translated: CALAQMTAAKSGYTF.

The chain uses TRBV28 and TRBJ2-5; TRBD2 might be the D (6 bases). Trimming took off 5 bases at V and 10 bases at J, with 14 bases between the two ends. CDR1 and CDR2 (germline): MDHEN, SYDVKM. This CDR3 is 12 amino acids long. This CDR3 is CASSPNPGLQYF. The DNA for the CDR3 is TGTGCCAGCAGTCCAAACCCGGGACTCCAGTACTTC.

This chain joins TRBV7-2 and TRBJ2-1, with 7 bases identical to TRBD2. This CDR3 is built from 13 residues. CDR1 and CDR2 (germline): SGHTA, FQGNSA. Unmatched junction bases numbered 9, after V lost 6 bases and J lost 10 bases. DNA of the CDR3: TGTGCCAGCAGTTTTGGGACGGGACTAGAGCAGTTCTTC. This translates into CASSFGTGLEQFF.

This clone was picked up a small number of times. DNA of the CDR3: TGTGCCAGCAGCCATAGTTCGGCCCAGTACTTC. Its translation: CASSHSSAQYF. The V gene is TRBV3-1 (or the pseudogene TRBV3-2), the J gene TRBJ2-5, with D hard to call. V lost 3 bases and J 9 bases, leaving 8 bases between the germline ends. CDR3 length: 11 residues. The germline V gene has CDR1 LGHDT and CDR2 YNNKEL (reference sequence).

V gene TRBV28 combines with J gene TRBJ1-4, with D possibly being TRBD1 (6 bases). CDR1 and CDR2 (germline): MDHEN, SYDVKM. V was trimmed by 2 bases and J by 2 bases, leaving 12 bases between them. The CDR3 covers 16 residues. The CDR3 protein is CASSLVLDSTNEKLFF. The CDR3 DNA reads TGTGCCAGCAGTTTAGTATTGGACAGCACTAATGAAAAACTGTTTTTT. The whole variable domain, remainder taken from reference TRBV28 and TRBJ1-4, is DVKVTQSSRYLVKRTGEKVFLECVQDMDHENMFWYRQDPGLGLRLIYFSYDVKMKEKGDIPEGYSVSREKKERFSLILESASTNQTSMYLCASSLVLDSTNEKLFFGSGTQLSVL.

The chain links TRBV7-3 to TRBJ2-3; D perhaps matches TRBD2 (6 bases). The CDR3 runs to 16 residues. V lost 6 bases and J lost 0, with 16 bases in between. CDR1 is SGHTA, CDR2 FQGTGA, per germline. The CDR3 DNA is TGTGCCAGCAGTTCAAACAGCGGGCCTAGCACAGATACGCAGTATTTT. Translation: CASSSNSGPSTDTQYF.

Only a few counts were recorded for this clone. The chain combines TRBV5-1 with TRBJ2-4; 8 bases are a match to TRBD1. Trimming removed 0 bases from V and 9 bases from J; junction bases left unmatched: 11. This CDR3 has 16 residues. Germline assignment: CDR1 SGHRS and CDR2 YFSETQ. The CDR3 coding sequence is TGCGCCAGCAGCTTGGTGGCAGGGGGCTATAATCCCATTCAGTACTTC. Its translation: CASSLVAGGYNPIQYF.

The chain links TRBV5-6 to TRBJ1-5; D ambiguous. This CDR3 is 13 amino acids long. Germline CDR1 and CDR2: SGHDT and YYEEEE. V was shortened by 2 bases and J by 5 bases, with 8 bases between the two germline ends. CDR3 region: CASSFGLDQPQHF. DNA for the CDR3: TGTGCCAGCAGCTTTGGGCTGGATCAGCCCCAGCATTTT.

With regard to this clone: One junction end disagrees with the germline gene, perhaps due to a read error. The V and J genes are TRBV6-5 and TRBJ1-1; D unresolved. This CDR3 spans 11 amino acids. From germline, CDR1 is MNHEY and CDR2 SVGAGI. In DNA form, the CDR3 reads TGTGCCACCAGTACGGGCACTGAAGCTTTCTTT. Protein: CATSTGTEAFF.

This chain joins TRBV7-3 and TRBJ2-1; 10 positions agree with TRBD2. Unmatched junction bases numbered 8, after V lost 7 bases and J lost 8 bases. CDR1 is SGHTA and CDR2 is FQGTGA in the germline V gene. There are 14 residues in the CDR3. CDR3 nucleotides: TGTGCCAGCAACACCGGGACTAGCGCCGATGAGCAGTTCTTC. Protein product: CASNTGTSADEQFF. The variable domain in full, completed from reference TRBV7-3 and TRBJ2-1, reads GAGVSQTPSNKVTEKGKYVELRCDPISGHTALYWYRQSLGQGPEFLIYFQGTGAADDSGLPNDRFFAVRPEGSVSTLKIQRTERGDSAVYLCASNTGTSADEQFFGPGTRLTVL.

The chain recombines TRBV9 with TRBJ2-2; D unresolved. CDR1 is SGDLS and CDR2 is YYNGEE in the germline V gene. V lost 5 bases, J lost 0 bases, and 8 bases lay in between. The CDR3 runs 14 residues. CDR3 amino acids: CASRRNANTGELFF. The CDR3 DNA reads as TGTGCCAGCAGGCGGAACGCGAACACCGGGGAGCTGTTTTTT.

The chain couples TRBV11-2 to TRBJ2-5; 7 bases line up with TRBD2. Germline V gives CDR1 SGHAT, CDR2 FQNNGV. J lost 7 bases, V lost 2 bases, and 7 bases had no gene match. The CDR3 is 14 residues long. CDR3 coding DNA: TGTGCCAGCAGCTTATCCGGGGGGATGGGGACCCAGTACTTC. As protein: CASSLSGGMGTQYF.

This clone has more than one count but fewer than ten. Here the CDR3 reads CASSSFGTENTGELFF. The CDR3, as DNA: TGTGCCAGCAGTTCATTCGGGACAGAAAACACCGGGGAGCTGTTTTTT. The chain couples TRBV27 to TRBJ2-2; 7 bases fit TRBD1. Trimming cost V 4 bases and J 2 bases; bases outside gene matches: 7. CDR3 length equals 16 residues. The V gene's germline CDR1 is MNHEY and CDR2 SMNVEV (reference sequence).

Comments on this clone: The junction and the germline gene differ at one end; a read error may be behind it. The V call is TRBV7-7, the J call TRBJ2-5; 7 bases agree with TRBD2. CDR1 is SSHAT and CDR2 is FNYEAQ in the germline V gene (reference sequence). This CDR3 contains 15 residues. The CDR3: CASSPERGFGETQYF. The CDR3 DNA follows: TGTGCTAGCAGCCCCGAGCGGGGATTTGGGGAGACCCAGTACTTC.

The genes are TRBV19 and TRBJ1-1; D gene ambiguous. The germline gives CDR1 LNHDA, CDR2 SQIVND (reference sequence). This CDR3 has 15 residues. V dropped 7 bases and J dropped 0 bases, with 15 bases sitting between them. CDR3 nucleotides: TGTGCCAGTAATACTAGGGCGCCCATGAACACTGAAGCTTTCTTT. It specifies CASNTRAPMNTEAFF. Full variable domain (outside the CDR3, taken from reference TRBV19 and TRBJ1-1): DGGITQSPKYLFRKEGQNVTLSCEQNLNHDAMYWYRQDPGQGLRLIYYSQIVNDFQKGDIAEGYSVSREKKESFPLTVTSAQKNPTAFYLCASNTRAPMNTEAFFGQGTRLTVV.

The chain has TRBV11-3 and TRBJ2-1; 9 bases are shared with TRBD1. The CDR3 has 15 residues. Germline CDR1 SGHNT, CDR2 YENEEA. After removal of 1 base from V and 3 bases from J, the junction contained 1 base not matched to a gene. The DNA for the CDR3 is TGTGCCAGCAGCTTAGGGACAGGGGTCTACAATGAGCAGTTCTTC. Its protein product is CASSLGTGVYNEQFF. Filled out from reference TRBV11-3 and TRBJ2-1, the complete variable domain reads EAGVVQSPRYKIIEKKQPVAFWCNPISGHNTLYWYLQNLGQGPELLIRYENEEAVDDSQLPKDRFSAERLKGVDSTLKIQPAELGDSAVYLCASSLGTGVYNEQFFGPGTRLTVL.

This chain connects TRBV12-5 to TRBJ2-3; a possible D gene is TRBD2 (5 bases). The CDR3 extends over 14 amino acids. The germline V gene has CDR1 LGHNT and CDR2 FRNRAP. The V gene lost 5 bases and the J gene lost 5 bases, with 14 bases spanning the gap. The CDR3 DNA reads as TGTGCTAGTGGTCCCCCCCCGGCGGGAGATACGCAGTATTTT. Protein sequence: CASGPPPAGDTQYF.

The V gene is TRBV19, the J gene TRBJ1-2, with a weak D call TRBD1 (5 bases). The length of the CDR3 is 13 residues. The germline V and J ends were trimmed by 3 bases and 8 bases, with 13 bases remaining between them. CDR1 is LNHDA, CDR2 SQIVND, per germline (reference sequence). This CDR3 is CASSMGPISGYTF. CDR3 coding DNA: TGTGCCAGTAGTATGGGGCCGATATCCGGCTACACCTTC.

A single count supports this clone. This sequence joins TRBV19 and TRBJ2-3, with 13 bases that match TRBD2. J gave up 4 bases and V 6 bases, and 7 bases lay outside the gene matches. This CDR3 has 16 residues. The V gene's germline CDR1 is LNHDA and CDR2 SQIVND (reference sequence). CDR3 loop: CASSPWTSGSADTQYF. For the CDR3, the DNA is TGTGCCAGTAGCCCCTGGACTAGCGGGAGCGCAGATACGCAGTATTTT. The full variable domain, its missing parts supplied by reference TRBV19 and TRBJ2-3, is DGGITQSPKYLFRKEGQNVTLSCEQNLNHDAMYWYRQDPGQGLRLIYYSQIVNDFQKGDIAEGYSVSREKKESFPLTVTSAQKNPTAFYLCASSPWTSGSADTQYFGPGTRLTVL.

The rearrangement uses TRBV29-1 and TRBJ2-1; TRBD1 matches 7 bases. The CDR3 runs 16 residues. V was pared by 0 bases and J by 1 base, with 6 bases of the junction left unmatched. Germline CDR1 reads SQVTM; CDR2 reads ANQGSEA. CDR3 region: CSVEDRGRGSYNEQFF. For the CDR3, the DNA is TGCAGCGTTGAAGATCGCGGCAGGGGGTCCTACAATGAGCAGTTCTTC.

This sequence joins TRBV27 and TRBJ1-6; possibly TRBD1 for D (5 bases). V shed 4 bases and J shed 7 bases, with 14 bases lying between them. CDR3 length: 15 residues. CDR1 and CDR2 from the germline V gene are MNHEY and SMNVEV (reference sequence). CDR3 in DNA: TGTGCCAGCAGTTCTGGCAGGGAGGGCAATTCACCCCTCCACTTT. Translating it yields CASSSGREGNSPLHF.

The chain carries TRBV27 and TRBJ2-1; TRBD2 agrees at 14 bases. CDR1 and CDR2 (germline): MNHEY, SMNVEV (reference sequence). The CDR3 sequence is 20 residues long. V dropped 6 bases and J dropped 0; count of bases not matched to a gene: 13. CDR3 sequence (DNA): TGTGCCAGCAGCCCTTTTTTCGGGACTAGCGGGGGACCCTCCTACAATGAGCAGTTCTTC. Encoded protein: CASSPFFGTSGGPSYNEQFF.

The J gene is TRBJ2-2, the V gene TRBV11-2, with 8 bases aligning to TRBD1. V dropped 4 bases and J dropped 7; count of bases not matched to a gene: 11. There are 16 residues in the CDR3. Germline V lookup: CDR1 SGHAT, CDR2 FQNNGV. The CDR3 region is CASSSGQEFGHGELFF. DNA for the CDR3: TGTGCCAGCAGCTCGGGACAGGAATTTGGCCACGGGGAGCTGTTTTTT.

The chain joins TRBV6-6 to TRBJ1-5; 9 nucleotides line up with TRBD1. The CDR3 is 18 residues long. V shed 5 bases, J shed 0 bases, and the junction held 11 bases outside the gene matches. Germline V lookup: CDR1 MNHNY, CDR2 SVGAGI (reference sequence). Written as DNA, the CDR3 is TGTGCCAGCAGTCCGACAGGGGGGAGTACCTATAGCAATCAGCCCCAGCATTTT. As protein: CASSPTGGSTYSNQPQHF.

The CDR3 spells CASSISPTYGDTQYF. CDR3 DNA: TGTGCCAGTAGTATATCCCCCACATACGGGGATACGCAGTATTTT. The chain is built from TRBV19 and TRBJ2-3; D ambiguous. Trimming shortened V by 2 bases and J by 6 bases, and 15 bases separated the two germline ends. The CDR3 sequence is 15 residues long. CDR1 is LNHDA, CDR2 SQIVND, per germline (reference sequence).

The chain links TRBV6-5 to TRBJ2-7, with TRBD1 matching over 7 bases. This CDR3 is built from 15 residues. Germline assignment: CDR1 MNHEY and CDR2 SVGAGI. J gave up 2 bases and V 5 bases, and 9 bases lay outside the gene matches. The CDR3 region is CASSITRGQTYEQYF. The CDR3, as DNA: TGTGCCAGCAGTATCACACGGGGACAGACCTACGAGCAGTACTTC.